In its sample, the clone carrying this T cell receptor (beta chain) was seen a few times. The sample belongs to a study of blood T cell repertoires in COVID-19. Study-level background: PBMCs, B-cell-depleted T cells, or T cells provided the cDNA or gDNA that made up the material.

Sequencing used immunoSEQ multiplex PCR; TCRdb keeps in-frame clones, though not all of them. This table has about 310,000 clones, almost 90% appearing once. V shed 5 bases and J 4 bases; nucleotides not matched to a gene: 6. The CDR3 totals 14 residues. Germline V gene data show CDR1 as MNHEY and CDR2 as SVGAGI. This sequence was found in a woman in her forties with COVID-19, enrolled during active disease. The chain links TRBV6-5 to TRBJ1-2; 8 bases align to TRBD1. Sequenced sample: peripheral blood. The CDR3 DNA is TGTGCCAGCAGTCGCGGACAGGGCGGCTATGGCTACACCTTC. Protein sequence: CASSRGQGGYGYTF.